A single TCR beta chain is shown here with its context. Its specific antigen is unknown. There are no base qualities to consult, and no much larger clone falls within one base. Sample time point, as interpreted from the label and publication: cycle 2 day 1 (C2D1) of nivolumab. Relapse after autologous stem cell transplantation had occurred in all trial patients, and cohorts A, B and C were distinguished by prior brentuximab vedotin exposure. A total of approximately 51 patients with relapsed/refractory classical Hodgkin lymphoma made up the trial cohort, and each patient's best overall response was complete response, partial response or progressive disease. In the multi-cohort phase II CheckMate 205 trial, trial patients received single-agent nivolumab. An independent review committee assessed best overall response using the 2007 International Working Group response criteria. Trial PBMCs were collected immediately before nivolumab initiation (C1D1) and during therapy at cycle 2 day 1 and cycle 4 day 1. Peripheral blood was collected in 8 mL Vacutainer Cell Preparation Tubes, from which PBMCs were isolated by centrifugation and then cryopreserved.

The germline V gene (reference sequence) specifies MNHNY as CDR1 and SVGAGI as CDR2. The V end gives up 6 bases and the J end 6 bases, leaving 10 bases in the junction not matched to a gene. CDR3 length: 15 amino acids, cysteine to phenylalanine. This entry keeps only the CDR3 DNA: 45 bases, framed from base 1. Genomic DNA was isolated using the Qiagen DNeasy kit from unsorted PBMCs as well as from negatively selected CD4+ and CD8+ fractions. TCR beta CDR3 regions were subjected to amplification by immunoSEQ multiplex PCR with primers that anneal to V and J segments. A synthetic immune receptor repertoire was used to minimize amplification bias, and any remaining bias was removed computationally after sequencing. The authors processed their data as follows. Repertoire diversity was quantified as the Shannon entropy index using custom Python scripts. The unsorted, CD4+ and CD8+ repertoires were each analyzed separately, with the exception of combined analyses, where CD4+ and CD8+ sequences were merged in silico. A clone counted as expanded when the clone's frequency after treatment rose at least 2-fold relative to C1D1, and clones undetected at baseline were given a pseudocount of 0.5. Singleton clones were defined as clones with 0 or 1 copy at C1D1, and non-singleton clones were defined as clones with 2 or more copies. By matching protein sequences in sorted samples from the same patient, clones expanded in unsorted samples were annotated as CD4+, CD8+ or unknown. Wilcoxon tests on paired samples were used to test diversity changes from C1D1 to C4D1. TCRdb's version of the immuneACCESS table is confined to in-frame rearrangements and falls short of the full clone set. An unresolved V gene accounts for under half of the shortfall where checked; the remainder is of unknown origin. That table gives V, J and clone size, and the DNA gave D and trimming. Counted in this sample were about 85,000 clones; around 90% of them appeared once. Approximately 2.4% of the sample comes from the top ten.

The data originate from a study of PD-1 blockade in classical Hodgkin lymphoma (TCRdb year 2020). As for the study more broadly: Nivolumab dosing was 3 mg/kg intravenously every 2 weeks, continuing until either disease progression or unacceptable toxicity. The study used CyTOF and TCR beta sequencing to define a peripheral blood immune signature of response to PD-1 blockade in classical Hodgkin lymphoma. Overall results and qualifications from the work: Diversity was lower in patients who began nivolumab less than 1 year after ASCT, so these patients were left out of later analyses to avoid confounding by immune reconstitution. CD4+ but not CD8+ TCR diversity rose significantly by C4D1 (p=0.0027 vs p=0.16), most apparent in complete responders (p=0.02). Trial patients achieving complete response had baseline diversity similar to newly diagnosed patients, whereas partial responders and progressors had significantly lower diversity. Newly diagnosed patients were reported to have lower baseline TCR diversity than healthy donors, and relapsed/refractory patients were reported to have lower baseline TCR diversity still. Only a single clinical trial cohort was studied, and what caused the repertoire differences, possibly disease activity or prior therapy, remained undefined.

The chain is assembled from TRBV6-6 and TRBJ2-3; 9 bases in the middle match TRBD1. This material consisted of peripheral blood mononuclear cells (PBMCs), taken before the second cycle of nivolumab. The clonotype originates from a human donor with classical Hodgkin lymphoma. This receptor has the CDR3 CASRSQGAVGDTQYF. The nucleotides are TGTGCCAGCAGGTCACAGGGGGCAGTAGGGGATACGCAGTATTTT.